Listed here are 28 T cell receptor beta chains from one sample, sequenced in a study of CD4 T cells in relation to SARS-CoV-2 and coronaviruses. The data were produced by immunoSEQ multiplex PCR, yet TCRdb's version contains in-frame clones alone and is incomplete. The sample has about 56,000 clones, about 90% seen once. Sequencing was carried out using naive CD4+ T cells from PBMCs. Indicated subset: naive CD4+ T cells isolated by negative enrichment. All receptors come from an adult with COVID-19.

This clone was recorded only once. The genes are TRBV9 and TRBJ2-3; D not resolved. CDR3 length: 15 amino acids. Germline V gene sequence: CDR1 SGDLS, CDR2 YYNGEE. The ends were cut back, 1 base at V and 1 base at J, with 10 bases in the middle. This CDR3 is CASSVYSHRTDTQYF. The CDR3 bases are TGTGCCAGCAGCGTATACTCGCACCGCACAGATACGCAGTATTTT.

This chain joins TRBV30 and TRBJ2-3; 11 bases line up with TRBD2. V shed 8 bases, J shed 5 bases, and the junction held 6 bases outside the gene matches. Germline loops: CDR1 GTSNPN, CDR2 SVGIG (reference sequence). The CDR3 is 13 residues long. The CDR3 loop is CAQLAGVGDTQYF. In nucleotides, the CDR3 is TGTGCCCAACTAGCGGGAGTGGGAGATACGCAGTATTTT.

The chain uses TRBV19 and TRBJ2-1; no clear D. CDR3 length: 13 amino acids. Germline loops: CDR1 LNHDA, CDR2 SQIVND (reference sequence). The V and J ends lost 4 bases and 10 bases respectively, with 14 bases between them. DNA of the CDR3: TGTGCCAGTAGTACTAGTGGAGTGTACGAGCAGTTCTTC. It yields the protein CASSTSGVYEQFF.

This chain links TRBV2 with TRBJ1-5; a possible D gene is TRBD1 (5 bases). The CDR3 loop spans 14 amino acids. Germline loops: CDR1 SNHLY, CDR2 FYNNEI. Deletions cut 6 bases from V and 4 bases from J, with 13 bases between. The CDR3 region is CASSPVQGNQPQHF. The CDR3 coding sequence is TGTGCCAGCAGCCCTGTTCAGGGAAATCAGCCCCAGCATTTT.

This chain links TRBV3-1 (or the pseudogene TRBV3-2) with TRBJ2-2, with a tentative D call TRBD2 (5 bases). This CDR3 spans 14 amino acids. The germline gives CDR1 LGHDT, CDR2 YNNKEL (reference sequence). V lost 4 bases to trimming and J lost 7 bases, with 13 bases between them. The CDR3 is CASSPTRVGGELFF. DNA for the CDR3: TGTGCCAGCAGCCCTACTAGAGTGGGCGGGGAGCTGTTTTTT.

J is TRBJ2-7 and V is TRBV28; tentatively, D is TRBD1 (7 bases). The CDR3 is 18 amino acids. V shed 5 bases and J shed 3 bases, with 26 bases lying between them. The germline V gene encodes CDR1 MDHEN and CDR2 SYDVKM. CDR3 loop: CASSTTALQGTGDYEQYF. The CDR3 region has the DNA TGTGCCAGCAGTACCACCGCCCTACAGGGGACGGGGGACTACGAGCAGTACTTC.

The chain uses TRBV24-1 and TRBJ1-2; the D gene is possibly TRBD1 (5 bases). The CDR3 is 14 amino acids. V dropped 3 bases and J dropped 4 bases, with 11 bases sitting between them. Per the germline V gene, CDR1 is KGHDR and CDR2 is SFDVKD. CDR3 in amino acids: CATSDPGQAYGYTF. Here the CDR3 DNA reads TGTGCCACCAGTGATCCCGGACAAGCCTATGGCTACACCTTC.

The CDR3 protein is CASSRQTSGRASDTQYF. The DNA for the CDR3 is TGCGCCAGCAGCCGCCAAACTAGCGGGAGGGCCTCAGATACGCAGTATTTT. V is TRBV4-1 and J is TRBJ2-3; TRBD2 matches at 13 bases. Germline CDR1 is MGHRA and CDR2 is YSYEKL. V lost 4 bases and J lost 4; bases outside the gene matches: 8. This CDR3 contains 17 residues.

The V call is TRBV5-5, the J call TRBJ2-1, with 12 bases matching TRBD2. Germline V gene sequence: CDR1 SGHKS, CDR2 YYEKEE (reference sequence). Trimming removed 3 bases from V and 5 bases from J; junction bases left unmatched: 12. The CDR3 is 18 amino acids. CDR3 sequence (DNA): TGTGCCAGCAGCTGGGCTAGCGGGAGGGCCGGAGGAAACAATGAGCAGTTCTTC. It encodes CASSWASGRAGGNNEQFF.

The chain uses TRBV18 and TRBJ2-7; the match to TRBD1 covers 10 bases. This CDR3 has 14 residues. J gave up 5 bases and V 3 bases, and 4 bases lay outside the gene matches. Germline CDR1 KGHSH, CDR2 LQKENI. The CDR3, as DNA: TGTGCCAGCTCACCTGGGACAGGGGACGACGAGCAGTACTTC. Translated: CASSPGTGDDEQYF.

This clone was counted once. This chain uses TRBV28 with TRBJ1-2, with D possibly TRBD1 on 5 matching bases. This CDR3 region has 14 residues. Trimming cost V 4 bases and J 3 bases, with 12 bases left between them. Germline V gives CDR1 MDHEN, CDR2 SYDVKM. The CDR3 DNA follows: TGTGCCAGCAGTTCCGACACGACAGACTATGGCTACACCTTC. Translating it yields CASSSDTTDYGYTF.

The chain carries TRBV7-3 and TRBJ2-1; 14 bases align to TRBD2. With 5 bases clipped from V and 7 bases from J, the junction kept 4 bases outside the gene matches. The germline V gene encodes CDR1 SGHTA and CDR2 FQGTGA. The CDR3 has 15 amino acids. Written as DNA, the CDR3 is TGTGCCAGCAGCCGGGGACTAGCGGGAGCAAATGAGCAGTTCTTC. This codes for CASSRGLAGANEQFF.

V is TRBV19 and J is TRBJ2-5; a possible D gene is TRBD1 (6 bases). The CDR3 spans 13 residues. Germline V CDR1 and CDR2: LNHDA, SQIVND (reference sequence). Trimming removed 3 bases from V and 3 bases from J, with 8 bases in between. The CDR3 loop is CASSINREETQYF. The CDR3 nucleotides read TGTGCCAGTAGTATTAACAGGGAAGAGACCCAGTACTTC.

The chain combines TRBV4-2 with TRBJ2-2; D possibly uses TRBD1 or TRBD2 (5 bases each). Germline V gene data show CDR1 as LGHNA and CDR2 as YNFKEQ. CDR3 length equals 18 residues. The V end was cut by 1 base, the J end by 6 bases, with 21 bases between. The CDR3 DNA is TGTGCCAGCAGCCAAGCCCGAGGGGCGGCCACCCGGGCCGGGGAGCTGTTTTTT. Translating it yields CASSQARGAATRAGELFF.

The V and J genes are TRBV18 and TRBJ2-2; D unresolved. CDR3 length: 15 residues. In germline, CDR1 is KGHSH, CDR2 LQKENI. V gave up 3 bases and J gave up 0 bases, with 8 bases separating them. CDR3 DNA: TGTGCCAGCTCACCTTGGAGAGCGAACACCGGGGAGCTGTTTTTT. The encoded protein is CASSPWRANTGELFF.

This clone was found once. The chain recombines TRBV16 with TRBJ2-2, with D perhaps matching TRBD1 (6 bases). CDR3 size: 17 residues. In germline, CDR1 is KGHSY, CDR2 FQNENV. V lost 0 bases, J lost 0 bases, and 11 bases lay in between. CDR3 nucleotide sequence: TGTGCCAGCAGCCAATCGGCAAACAGGGCGAACACCGGGGAGCTGTTTTTT. Translated: CASSQSANRANTGELFF. Full variable domain (outside the CDR3, taken from reference TRBV16 and TRBJ2-2): GEEVAQTPKHLVRGEGQKAKLYCAPIKGHSYVFWYQQVLKNEFKFLISFQNENVFDETGMPKERFSAKCLPNSPCSLEIQATKLEDSAVYFCASSQSANRANTGELFFGEGSRLTVL.

This rearrangement joins TRBV6-5 to TRBJ1-3; the D gene is possibly TRBD1 (6 bases). With 7 bases removed from V and 1 base from J, the gap between germline ends came to 14 bases. CDR3 length equals 15 residues. CDR1 is MNHEY and CDR2 is SVGAGI in the germline V gene. CDR3 nucleotides: TGTGCCAGCACCCGAGGGGGTTCGTCTGGAAACACCATATATTTT. This translates into CASTRGGSSGNTIYF.

The CDR3 region is CAINAGTSGRSGEQFF. CDR3 bases: TGTGCCATCAACGCCGGGACTAGCGGGAGGTCAGGAGAGCAGTTCTTC. The chain has TRBV10-3 and TRBJ2-1, with TRBD2 identical over 15 bases. V was pared by 7 bases and J by 10 bases, with 11 bases of the junction left unmatched. Germline-derived CDR1 and CDR2 are ENHRY and SYGVKD. The CDR3 runs to 16 residues.

For this clone: One end of the junction is discordant with germline, which a read error may explain. The rearrangement links TRBV19 to TRBJ2-1; D perhaps matches TRBD2 (6 bases). The V gene's germline CDR1 is LNHDA and CDR2 SQIVND (reference sequence). There are 11 residues in the CDR3. This CDR3 is CASSIAGAALF. DNA for the CDR3: TGTGCCAGTAGTATAGCGGGAGCTGCGCTCTTC.

Details on this clone: An end of the junction differs from the germline gene, which may be a read error. The chain is built from TRBV28 and TRBJ2-1, with 13 bases aligning to TRBD2. The V gene's germline CDR1 is MDHEN and CDR2 SYDVKM. The CDR3 has 16 residues. The CDR3 bases are TGTGCCAGCAGTCCCCTTCCCGGGACTAGCGGGGCCGCTAAGCTCTTC. Its protein product is CASSPLPGTSGAAKLF. Full variable domain (outside the CDR3, taken from reference TRBV28 and TRBJ2-1): DVKVTQSSRYLVKRTGEKVFLECVQDMDHENMFWYRQDPGLGLRLIYFSYDVKMKEKGDIPEGYSVSREKKERFSLILESASTNQTSMYLCASSPLPGTSGAAKLFGPGTRLTVL.

This chain joins TRBV9 and TRBJ2-6; D unresolved. The germline V gene has CDR1 SGDLS and CDR2 YYNGEE. V was cut by 1 base and J by 1 base, with 0 bases left in between. The CDR3 runs to 13 residues. CDR3 sequence (DNA): TGTGCCAGCAGCGTATCTGGGGCCAACGTCCTGACTTTC. Its translation is CASSVSGANVLTF.

This clone showed up just once. J is TRBJ1-1 and V is TRBV5-1; D possibly corresponds to TRBD1 (6 bases). Germline values: CDR1 SGHRS, CDR2 YFSETQ. V gave up 4 bases and J gave up 1 base, with 8 bases separating them. The CDR3 has 13 amino acids. CDR3 protein: CASSATGNTEAFF. In nucleotides, the CDR3 is TGCGCCAGCAGCGCGACAGGGAACACTGAAGCTTTCTTT.

The chain uses TRBV5-1 and TRBJ1-5; D ambiguous. Per the germline V gene, CDR1 is SGHRS and CDR2 is YFSETQ. Trimming removed 2 bases at V and 2 bases at J, with 8 bases between. This CDR3 has 14 amino acids. The CDR3 protein is CASSFGTGNQPQHF. Written as DNA, the CDR3 is TGCGCCAGCAGCTTTGGAACGGGCAATCAGCCCCAGCATTTT.

The chain uses TRBV18 and TRBJ2-1, with TRBD2 identical over 10 bases. Germline lookup yields CDR1 KGHSH and CDR2 LQKENI. The trim removed 4 bases at V and 8 bases at J, leaving 8 bases unmatched. The CDR3 covers 15 residues. CDR3 region: CASSLLAGEFDEQFF. The CDR3 DNA is TGTGCCAGCTCACTCCTAGCGGGAGAATTCGATGAGCAGTTCTTC. Full variable domain (missing parts from reference TRBV18 and TRBJ2-1): NAGVMQNPRHLVRRRGQEARLRCSPMKGHSHVYWYRQLPEEGLKFMVYLQKENIIDESGMPKERFSAEFPKEGPSILRIQQVVRGDSAAYFCASSLLAGEFDEQFFGPGTRLTVL.

V and J are TRBV11-2 and TRBJ2-1, with 7 bases that match TRBD2. The CDR3 has 15 amino acids. The germline gives CDR1 SGHAT, CDR2 FQNNGV. Trimming took 6 bases from V and 3 from J; bases not matched to a gene: 8. The CDR3 protein is CASRLGGSIYNEQFF. The DNA of the CDR3 is TGTGCCAGCAGGTTGGGCGGGAGTATCTACAATGAGCAGTTCTTC.

The rearrangement links TRBV5-5 to TRBJ2-1, with D perhaps being TRBD1 or TRBD2 (5 bases each). Between the trimmed V and J ends, which lost 3 bases and 6 bases, there was a span of 19 bases. Looked up from germline, CDR1 is SGHKS and CDR2 is YYEKEE (reference sequence). The CDR3 totals 16 residues. The CDR3 loop is CASSWAGAQGANEQFF. The CDR3 coding sequence is TGTGCCAGCAGCTGGGCCGGGGCCCAAGGGGCCAATGAGCAGTTCTTC.

The CDR3 DNA is TGTGCCAGCAGTTCCTTACAGGGACCCTACGAGCAGTACTTC. Translated, it gives CASSSLQGPYEQYF. The J gene is TRBJ2-7, the V gene TRBV6-5; tentatively, D is TRBD1 (6 bases). CDR1 is MNHEY, CDR2 SVGAGI, per germline. Deletions cut 4 bases from V and 2 bases from J, with 12 bases between. CDR3 size: 14 residues.

This clone was counted only a few times. This chain links TRBV27 with TRBJ1-6; D possibly corresponds to TRBD1 (5 bases). CDR3 length: 16 residues. CDR1 MNHEY and CDR2 SMNVEV come from the germline V gene (reference sequence). Trimming took off 4 bases at V and 10 bases at J, with 20 bases between the two ends. For the CDR3, the DNA is TGTGCCAGCAGTTCCATTTCGGGGGGGACCGGCTCACCCCTCCACTTT. Protein product: CASSSISGGTGSPLHF.